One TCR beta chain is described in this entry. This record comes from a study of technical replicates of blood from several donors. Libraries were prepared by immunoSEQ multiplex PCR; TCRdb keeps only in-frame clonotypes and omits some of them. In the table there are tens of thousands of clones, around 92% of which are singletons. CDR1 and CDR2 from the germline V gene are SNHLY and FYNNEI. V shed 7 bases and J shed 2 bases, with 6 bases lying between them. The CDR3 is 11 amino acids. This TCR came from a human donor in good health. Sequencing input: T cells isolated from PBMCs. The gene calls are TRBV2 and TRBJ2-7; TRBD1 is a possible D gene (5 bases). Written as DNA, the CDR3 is TGTGCCAGCACCAGGGCCTACGAGCAGTACTTC. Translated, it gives CASTRAYEQYF.